The 29 T cell receptor beta chains listed next were all sequenced from one sample in a study of blood T cell repertoires in COVID-19. TCRdb's table, derived via immunoSEQ multiplex PCR, lists solely in-frame clones and lacks some. Of some 42,000 clones in the sample, over 75% were seen once. The source material was peripheral blood. The receptors derive from a human donor in a cohort sampled during active COVID-19.

The J gene is TRBJ2-3, the V gene TRBV4-2, with TRBD2 matching 15 bases. Germline CDR1 LGHNA, CDR2 YNFKEQ. The V and J ends lost 5 bases and 5 bases, in that order; junction bases with no gene match: 8. This CDR3 spans 17 amino acids. The CDR3 sequence: CASSSRTSGGAKDTQYF. CDR3 bases: TGTGCCAGCAGCTCCCGGACTAGCGGGGGGGCTAAAGATACGCAGTATTTT.

The chain links TRBV19 to TRBJ1-5; D is perhaps TRBD1 (6 bases). CDR3 size: 14 residues. Deletions cut 7 bases from V and 3 bases from J, with 13 bases between. Germline V lookup: CDR1 LNHDA, CDR2 SQIVND (reference sequence). CDR3 nucleotide sequence: TGTGCCAGTACCCCCCGGGACATCAATCAGCCCCAGCATTTT. It is translated as CASTPRDINQPQHF.

This rearrangement joins TRBV30 to TRBJ2-7, with 10 bases that match TRBD1. Looked up from germline, CDR1 is GTSNPN and CDR2 is SVGIG (reference sequence). Trimming took 2 bases from V and 1 from J; bases not matched to a gene: 5. The length of the CDR3 is 15 residues. In nucleotides, the CDR3 is TGTGCCTGGAGTCATCGGACAGGGGGGTCCTACGAGCAGTACTTC. Its protein is CAWSHRTGGSYEQYF.

The J gene is TRBJ1-4, the V gene TRBV12-3 or TRBV12-4, with D perhaps TRBD1 (5 bases). This CDR3 is 12 amino acids long. With 3 bases removed from V and 8 bases from J, the gap between germline ends came to 7 bases. The CDR3 region has the DNA TGTGCCAGCAGTTTGGGGGGGGAAAAACTGTTTTTT. Encoded protein: CASSLGGEKLFF.

Only a few counts were recorded for this clone. This CDR3 is CASSYGQGKGQPQHF. The CDR3 DNA reads TGTGCCAGCAGTTACGGCCAGGGGAAGGGTCAGCCCCAGCATTTT. The gene calls are TRBV6-2 or TRBV6-3 and TRBJ1-5, with a tentative D call TRBD1 (6 bases). Trimming removed 2 bases from V and 6 bases from J, with 14 bases in between. The CDR3 is 15 residues long. The germline V gene has CDR1 MNHEY and CDR2 SVGEGT.

Regarding this clone: The same CDR3 can be traced to other DNA sequences in this sample. V gene TRBV10-1 combines with J gene TRBJ2-6; D is unclear. Trimming left V 8 bases short and J 2 bases short, with 10 bases between. Germline CDR1 and CDR2: WNHNN and SYGVQD (reference sequence). CDR3 length equals 14 residues. The DNA of the CDR3 is TGCGCCAGCTCCCCCGGAGCTGGGGCCAACGTCCTGACTTTC. It encodes CASSPGAGANVLTF.

This sequence joins TRBV15 and TRBJ1-6; 9 bases fit TRBD1. The CDR3 has 20 amino acids. CDR1 and CDR2 from the germline V gene are LNHNV and YYDKDF (reference sequence). The ends lost 1 base at V and 7 bases at J; junction bases unmatched: 17. The CDR3 coding sequence is TGTGCCACCAGCAGAGTGGTGGGACAGGGCCTTACTTTCGGGAATTCACCCCTCCACTTT. Translating it yields CATSRVVGQGLTFGNSPLHF. The variable domain in full, completed from reference TRBV15 and TRBJ1-6, reads DAMVIQNPRYQVTQFGKPVTLSCSQTLNHNVMYWYQQKSSQAPKLLFHYYDKDFNNEADTPDNFQSRRPNTSFCFLDIRSPGLGDTAMYLCATSRVVGQGLTFGNSPLHFGNGTRLTVT.

This chain joins TRBV7-9 and TRBJ2-3, with 11 bases that match TRBD1. Germline CDR1 SEHNR, CDR2 FQNEAQ (reference sequence). V lost 2 bases and J lost 5; bases outside the gene matches: 9. The CDR3 loop spans 17 amino acids. Here the CDR3 reads CASSLRLGTGGRDTQYF. CDR3 coding DNA: TGTGCCAGCAGCTTAAGGCTTGGGACAGGGGGAAGAGATACGCAGTATTTT.

The rearrangement joins TRBV11-2 to TRBJ2-7, with 9 bases that match TRBD2. The V gene end was trimmed by 8 bases and the J gene end by 4 bases; junction bases not matched to a gene: 6. Germline values: CDR1 SGHAT, CDR2 FQNNGV. The CDR3 extends over 13 amino acids. CDR3 sequence: CASLSGGEYEQYF. CDR3 sequence (DNA): TGTGCCAGCCTTAGCGGGGGCGAGTACGAGCAGTACTTC.

The chain has TRBV7-2 and TRBJ2-5; possibly TRBD1 for D (6 bases). Trimming took 5 bases from V and 2 from J, leaving 21 bases between them. This CDR3 is 17 amino acids long. Germline lookup yields CDR1 SGHTA and CDR2 FQGNSA. DNA of the CDR3: TGTGCCAGCAGCCCTAGGGTTGGGGGCCGACTACAAGAGACCCAGTACTTC. Protein sequence: CASSPRVGGRLQETQYF.

CDR3 region: CAWGDRTDYTGELFF. The CDR3 DNA sequence: TGTGCCTGGGGGGACAGAACAGATTACACCGGGGAGCTGTTTTTT. The V gene is TRBV30, the J gene TRBJ2-2, with 7 bases fitting TRBD1. The germline V gene has CDR1 GTSNPN and CDR2 SVGIG (reference sequence). The J segment lost 3 bases and the V segment lost 5 bases, leaving 9 bases of the junction unmatched. There are 15 residues in the CDR3.

The chain has TRBV6-5 and TRBJ1-1, with no clear D. The V end lost 4 bases, the J end lost 3 bases, and 12 bases lay between the germline ends. Germline V gene lookup returns CDR1 MNHEY and CDR2 SVGAGI. This CDR3 region has 14 residues. The CDR3 region has the DNA TGTGCCAGCAGTTCAGACTCCTGGGACACTGAAGCTTTCTTT. This gives the protein CASSSDSWDTEAFF.

This sequence joins TRBV2 and TRBJ1-5; D is unclear. CDR3 length equals 15 residues. V lost 2 bases, J lost 2 bases, and 10 bases lay in between. The germline CDR1 and CDR2 sequences are SNHLY and FYNNEI. The chain's CDR3 is CASSEWGAGNQPQHF. In DNA form, the CDR3 reads TGTGCCAGCAGTGAATGGGGAGCGGGCAATCAGCCCCAGCATTTT. Full variable domain (outside the CDR3, taken from reference TRBV2 and TRBJ1-5): EPEVTQTPSHQVTQMGQEVILRCVPISNHLYFYWYRQILGQKVEFLVSFYNNEISEKSEIFDDQFSVERPDGSNFTLKIRSTKLEDSAMYFCASSEWGAGNQPQHFGDGTRLSIL.

The V call is TRBV9, the J call TRBJ2-7, with 9 positions matching TRBD1. This CDR3 is built from 15 residues. The trim removed 0 bases at V and 2 bases at J, leaving 3 bases unmatched. Germline CDR1 SGDLS, CDR2 YYNGEE. CDR3 nucleotide sequence: TGTGCCAGCAGCGTAGGACAGGGGGTGGCCTACGAGCAGTACTTC. Its translation: CASSVGQGVAYEQYF. Filled out from reference TRBV9 and TRBJ2-7, the complete variable domain reads DSGVTQTPKHLITATGQRVTLRCSPRSGDLSVYWYQQSLDQGLQFLIQYYNGEERAKGNILERFSAQQFPDLHSELNLSSLELGDSALYFCASSVGQGVAYEQYFGPGTRLTVT.

The J gene is TRBJ1-4, the V gene TRBV30, with D maybe TRBD1 (5 bases). Deletions cut 3 bases from V and 4 bases from J, with 15 bases between. There are 15 residues in the CDR3. Germline CDR1 reads GTSNPN; CDR2 reads SVGIG (reference sequence). The CDR3 DNA follows: TGTGCCTGGAGGCCCGGGACTTTTGGTAATGAAAAACTGTTTTTT. Its translation: CAWRPGTFGNEKLFF.

In DNA form, the CDR3 reads TGTGCCAGCAGCGCGACACAAGGAGAGACCCAGTACTTC. Amino acid sequence: CASSATQGETQYF. The chain carries TRBV11-2 and TRBJ2-5, with D unresolved. Germline values: CDR1 SGHAT, CDR2 FQNNGV. V was shortened by 5 bases and J by 4 bases, with 11 bases between the two germline ends. The CDR3 extends over 13 amino acids.

The V gene is TRBV27, the J gene TRBJ1-1, with a weak D call TRBD1 (6 bases). The V end was cut by 0 bases, the J end by 4 bases, with 12 bases between. The CDR3 loop spans 15 amino acids. Germline CDR1 reads MNHEY; CDR2 reads SMNVEV (reference sequence). This CDR3 reads CASSLSGTSITEAFF. The CDR3 DNA reads TGTGCCAGCAGTTTATCCGGGACATCTATCACTGAAGCTTTCTTT.

This chain links TRBV5-4 with TRBJ2-2, with TRBD1 matching over 8 bases. Germline values: CDR1 SGHNT, CDR2 YYREEE (reference sequence). V trimming: 0 bases; J trimming: 5 bases; junction bases outside the gene matches: 3. The CDR3 length is 15 residues. CDR3 nucleotides: TGTGCCAGCAGCTTGGGACAGGGGATGACCGGGGAGCTGTTTTTT. It specifies CASSLGQGMTGELFF.

The CDR3 loop is CASSLATGVGNQPQHF. The CDR3 nucleotides read TGTGCCAGCAGCTTGGCTACGGGGGTGGGCAATCAGCCCCAGCATTTT. The J gene is TRBJ1-5, the V gene TRBV5-8; D is possibly TRBD1 (5 bases). CDR1 is SGHTS and CDR2 is YDEGEE in the germline V gene. The CDR3 spans 16 residues. Trimming cost V 0 bases and J 2 bases, with 12 bases left between them.

V and J are TRBV10-2 and TRBJ2-2, with 7 bases aligning to TRBD2. This CDR3 contains 14 residues. The ends lost 7 bases at V and 4 bases at J; junction bases unmatched: 6. Germline assignment: CDR1 WSHSY and CDR2 SAAADI. CDR3 residues: CASILERGTGELFF. CDR3 bases: TGCGCCAGCATACTGGAGCGGGGCACCGGGGAGCTGTTTTTT.

This CDR3 reads CASSRLGQTNTGELFF. The CDR3 nucleotides read TGTGCCAGCTCACGCTTGGGACAGACGAACACCGGGGAGCTGTTTTTT. V usage is TRBV18 and J usage is TRBJ2-2, with 7 bases that match TRBD1. Germline values: CDR1 KGHSH, CDR2 LQKENI. There are 16 residues in the CDR3. V gave up 4 bases and J gave up 0 bases; unmatched junction bases: 5.

This chain joins TRBV5-5 and TRBJ1-1; tentatively, D is TRBD1 (5 bases). This CDR3 region has 13 residues. Trimming took 5 bases from V and 1 from J, leaving 9 bases between them. Looked up from germline, CDR1 is SGHKS and CDR2 is YYEKEE (reference sequence). The CDR3 coding sequence is TGTGCCAGCAGTCCCCAGGGGAACACTGAAGCTTTCTTT. It yields the protein CASSPQGNTEAFF.

The chain joins TRBV7-9 to TRBJ2-7; D is ambiguous. The CDR3 runs to 11 residues. Trimming removed 4 bases from V and 5 bases from J, with 6 bases in between. Germline assignment: CDR1 SEHNR and CDR2 FQNEAQ (reference sequence). Here the CDR3 DNA reads TGTGCCAGCAGCTCTAAGAACGAGCAGTACTTC. It encodes CASSSKNEQYF.

The V and J genes are TRBV3-1 (or the pseudogene TRBV3-2) and TRBJ1-1; D is perhaps TRBD1 (6 bases). Trimming removed 2 bases from V and 8 bases from J, with 15 bases in between. The CDR3 contains 14 residues. Germline V gives CDR1 LGHDT, CDR2 YNNKEL (reference sequence). The CDR3 DNA reads TGTGCCAGCAGCCAAAGGGACACGGTAGGAGAAGCTTTCTTT. Translation gives CASSQRDTVGEAFF.

The chain combines TRBV6-5 with TRBJ2-7; the match to TRBD1 covers 9 bases. The trim removed 8 bases at V and 5 bases at J, leaving 4 bases unmatched. The germline CDR1 and CDR2 sequences are MNHEY and SVGAGI. This CDR3 has 12 amino acids. Written as DNA, the CDR3 is TGTGCCAGCTGGGACAGGGCCAACGAGCAGTACTTC. The encoded protein is CASWDRANEQYF.

The chain uses TRBV7-6 and TRBJ2-1; 8 bases match TRBD1. The CDR3 has 15 residues. CDR1 and CDR2 from the germline V gene are SGHVS and FNYEAQ. The ends lost 5 bases at V and 4 bases at J; junction bases unmatched: 7. The CDR3 DNA sequence: TGTGCCAGCAGCCCCCGGACAGGGCCTTACAATGAGCAGTTCTTC. Translation: CASSPRTGPYNEQFF.

The rearrangement uses TRBV11-3 and TRBJ2-1, with 9 bases identical to TRBD2. This CDR3 spans 17 amino acids. Germline V gives CDR1 SGHNT, CDR2 YENEEA. Germline trimming cut 3 bases from V and 0 bases from J; bases unmatched to any gene: 6. This CDR3 reads CASSLDSGGLSYNEQFF. DNA for the CDR3: TGTGCCAGCAGCTTGGATAGCGGGGGACTCTCCTACAATGAGCAGTTCTTC.

In this sample, this clone turned up a few times. The chain links TRBV11-1 to TRBJ2-1; TRBD2 matches at 8 bases. The junction had 4 bases not matched to a gene; V was cut back by 5 bases and J by 1 base. The CDR3 is made up of 15 amino acids. Germline V gene sequence: CDR1 SGHAT, CDR2 FQDESV (reference sequence). The CDR3 loop reads CASSRGGISYNEQFF. The CDR3 nucleotides read TGTGCCAGCAGCCGGGGGGGCATTTCCTACAATGAGCAGTTCTTC.

The chain joins TRBV7-9 to TRBJ2-7, with TRBD2 as a possible D gene (6 bases). Germline V lookup: CDR1 SEHNR, CDR2 FQNEAQ (reference sequence). The CDR3 runs to 16 residues. Trimming removed 2 bases from V and 1 base from J, with 15 bases in between. The CDR3 DNA sequence: TGTGCCAGCAGCTTAACTCCGGGGGTTAAGTCCTACGAGCAGTACTTC. Its translation: CASSLTPGVKSYEQYF.